A selection of T cell receptor beta chains follows, all from one sample in a study of blood T cell repertoires in COVID-19. TCRdb's table, derived via immunoSEQ multiplex PCR, lists solely in-frame clones and lacks some. The repertoire includes approximately 300,000 clones, roughly 90% of them detected once, and under 7.5% sits in the top ten. The sample taken for sequencing was peripheral blood. The receptors originated from a man younger than 30 who had recovered from COVID-19. Both conserved end residues are trimmed from each CDR3.

v_call: TRBV10-1
j_call: TRBJ2-2
cdr3_aa: ASSSGEVGELF

v_call: TRBV6-5
j_call: TRBJ2-5
cdr3_aa: ASTGASAIQETQY

v_call: TRBV7-9
j_call: TRBJ2-5
cdr3_aa: ASSLDRDYLGGETQY

v_call: TRBV5-1
j_call: TRBJ1-1
cdr3_aa: ASSLPGTLNTEAF

v_call: TRBV20-1
j_call: TRBJ2-1
cdr3_aa: SASRLAADNEQF

v_call: TRBV19
j_call: TRBJ2-7
cdr3_aa: ATGSGYEQY

v_call: TRBV9
j_call: TRBJ1-2
cdr3_aa: ASSAGGIYT

v_call: TRBV6-5
j_call: TRBJ1-6
cdr3_aa: ASSYGTFNSPLH

v_call: TRBV7-8
j_call: TRBJ2-7
cdr3_aa: ASSFPDSYEQY

v_call: TRBV24-1
j_call: TRBJ1-1
cdr3_aa: ATSVQGEAF

v_call: TRBV19
j_call: TRBJ2-1
cdr3_aa: ASRSWRQGTYNEQF

v_call: TRBV10-3
j_call: TRBJ1-3
cdr3_aa: ATVPNSSGNTIY

v_call: TRBV5-1
j_call: TRBJ1-1
cdr3_aa: ASSRSGSEAF

v_call: TRBV6-5
j_call: TRBJ2-5
cdr3_aa: ASSYVQTQETQY

v_call: TRBV7-9
j_call: TRBJ1-1
cdr3_aa: ASSSQQGEAF

v_call: TRBV29-1
j_call: TRBJ2-7
cdr3_aa: SVAGSTYEQY

v_call: TRBV19
j_call: TRBJ1-2
cdr3_aa: ASSGTGISGYT

v_call: TRBV6-2/TRBV6-3
j_call: TRBJ2-7
cdr3_aa: ASSYGTSGERSSYEQY

v_call: TRBV19
j_call: TRBJ2-7
cdr3_aa: ASSNPGEAYEQY

v_call: TRBV18
j_call: TRBJ1-5
cdr3_aa: ASSPQDRGNQPQH

v_call: TRBV4-3
j_call: TRBJ1-4
cdr3_aa: ASSQGSQGNEKLF

v_call: TRBV11-2
j_call: TRBJ2-2
cdr3_aa: ASSYYTTSGGELF

v_call: TRBV2
j_call: TRBJ2-2
cdr3_aa: ASSHPRTGELF

v_call: TRBV5-1
j_call: TRBJ2-1
cdr3_aa: ASSLGASGRTNEQF

v_call: TRBV12-3/TRBV12-4
j_call: TRBJ2-7
cdr3_aa: ASRTGGNEQY

v_call: TRBV19
j_call: TRBJ1-5
cdr3_aa: ASSINREGQPQH

v_call: TRBV27
j_call: TRBJ1-1
cdr3_aa: ASSPWTGNTEAF

v_call: TRBV5-3
j_call: TRBJ2-7
cdr3_aa: ARSGDRVLPFSYEQY

v_call: TRBV19
j_call: TRBJ2-3
cdr3_aa: ASSYGQGHTDTQY